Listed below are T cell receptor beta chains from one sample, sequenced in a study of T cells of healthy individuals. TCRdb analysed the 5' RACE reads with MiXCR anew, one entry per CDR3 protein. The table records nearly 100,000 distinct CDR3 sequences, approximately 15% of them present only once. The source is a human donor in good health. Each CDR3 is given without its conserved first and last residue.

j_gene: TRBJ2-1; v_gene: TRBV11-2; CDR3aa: ASSLATDTYNEQF
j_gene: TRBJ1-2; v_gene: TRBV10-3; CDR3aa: AMAGTGSYGYT
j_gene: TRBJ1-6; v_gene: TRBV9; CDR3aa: ASSADGARSSYNSPLH
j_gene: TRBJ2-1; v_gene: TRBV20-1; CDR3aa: SARDGASKSNEQF
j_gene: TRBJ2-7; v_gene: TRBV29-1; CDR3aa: SVEVGGTGDSYEQY
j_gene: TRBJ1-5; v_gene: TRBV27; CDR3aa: ASSLLGQNQPQH
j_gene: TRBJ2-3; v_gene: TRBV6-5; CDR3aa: ASKELGLPGDTQY
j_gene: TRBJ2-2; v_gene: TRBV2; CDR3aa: ASGGAGELF
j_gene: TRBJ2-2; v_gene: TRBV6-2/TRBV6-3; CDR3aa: ASSLQTGGSTGELF
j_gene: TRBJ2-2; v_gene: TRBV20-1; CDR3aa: SARDRRQGWTGELF
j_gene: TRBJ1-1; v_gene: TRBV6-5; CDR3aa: ASSYLGNTEAF
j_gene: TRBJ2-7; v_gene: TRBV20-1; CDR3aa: SARDPGTGFHEQY
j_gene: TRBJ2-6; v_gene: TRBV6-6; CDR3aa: ASRLTGGGSGANVLT
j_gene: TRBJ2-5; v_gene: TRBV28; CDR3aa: ASSSITRGGETQY